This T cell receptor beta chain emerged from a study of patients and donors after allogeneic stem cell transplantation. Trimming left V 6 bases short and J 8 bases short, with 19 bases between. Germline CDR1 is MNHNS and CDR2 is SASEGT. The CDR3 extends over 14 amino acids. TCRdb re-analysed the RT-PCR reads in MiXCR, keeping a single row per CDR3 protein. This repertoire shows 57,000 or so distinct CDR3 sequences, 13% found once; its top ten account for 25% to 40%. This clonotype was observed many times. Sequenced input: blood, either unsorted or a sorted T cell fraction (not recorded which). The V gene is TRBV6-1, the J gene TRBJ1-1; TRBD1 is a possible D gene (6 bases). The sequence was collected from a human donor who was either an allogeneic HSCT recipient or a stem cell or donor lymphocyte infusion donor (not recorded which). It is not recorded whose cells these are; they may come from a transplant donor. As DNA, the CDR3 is TGTGCCAGCAGGACCGACAGGAATTTTGTCGAAGCTTTCTTT. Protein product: CASRTDRNFVEAFF.